This note documents a single TCR beta chain sequence. Its antigen remains unidentified. Template-switching 5'RACE yielded the TCR cDNA; a universal primer site and UMIs were added in the process. TCRdb ran MiXCR on the 5' RACE reads and lists one entry per CDR3 protein. The sample lists some 600,000 distinct CDR3 sequences, roughly 12% occurring once. V shed 2 bases and J shed 7 bases, with 15 bases lying between them. Germline V gene data show CDR1 as MNHEY and CDR2 as SMNVEV (reference sequence). The CDR3 is 15 amino acids. The data are from a study of T cells after yellow fever vaccination. Findings of the study overall: Only a minor proportion of clonotypes was detected across both CD4 and CD8 compartments. Sorted repertoires could include abundant contaminating clonotypes from bulk cells. Weaker in magnitude, the secondary response showed a faster peak on day 5 versus 15.

The specimen comprised PBMCs, sampled on the day of the yellow fever booster vaccination. The genes are TRBV27 and TRBJ2-1, with D maybe TRBD2 (6 bases). The origin of this receptor is a man between 25 and 39 years old who received the YFV17D yellow fever vaccine. The CDR3 DNA follows: TGTGCCAGCAGTTTACCGCGGGATTTGTTGAATGAGCAGTTCTTC. Its translation: CASSLPRDLLNEQFF.